This T cell receptor beta chain was profiled in a study of long-term antiretroviral therapy in people with HIV. Overall study: Collection of the earliest samples took place about a decade ahead of the 2015 immediate-ART recommendation. Study results and caveats: Clonotypes expanded prior to ART showed repertoire dominance at all sampled time points.

Samples were assayed with immunoSEQ v3.0 at survey level. The assay was immunoSEQ multiplex PCR, and TCRdb's table has in-frame clones only and misses some. There are tens of thousands of clones in the sample; around 83% occur only once, and about 5.9% lies in the top ten. The table lists this clone with a count of one. Its antigen is undetermined. The receptor was derived from a man younger than 35 with HIV. This specimen was unsorted PBMCs, taken 1 year after starting antiretroviral therapy.

The CDR3 here is CASITGTSGYNEQFF. CDR3 DNA sequence: TGTGCCAGCATTACCGGGACTAGCGGCTACAATGAGCAGTTCTTC. This chain links TRBV2 with TRBJ2-1; TRBD2 aligns across 11 bases. This CDR3 region has 15 residues. V was clipped by 7 bases and J by 3 bases; unmatched bases: 5. CDR1 and CDR2 (germline): SNHLY, FYNNEI. Using reference TRBV2 and TRBJ2-1 for the parts outside the CDR3, the full variable domain is EPEVTQTPSHQVTQMGQEVILRCVPISNHLYFYWYRQILGQKVEFLVSFYNNEISEKSEIFDDQFSVERPDGSNFTLKIRSTKLEDSAMYFCASITGTSGYNEQFFGPGTRLTVL.